These T cell receptor beta chains were read from a single sample in a study of shared clonotypes between healthy human individuals. The protocol was immunoSEQ multiplex PCR, while the TCRdb copy is restricted to in-frame clones and leaves out a portion. The table has 800,000 to 950,000 clones, about 96% seen once. Material for sequencing was naive CD8+ T cells sorted from blood. The receptors derive from a man under 40 in good health. Each CDR3 is given with its conserved first and last residue. Each record gives: CDR3 protein, CDR3 DNA, D gene, V gene, CDR3 length, J gene, clone size. The D gene is left open where the match is weak. Expanded clones are given a class, and other clones once, few, many or no size at all.

CDR3 protein: CASSTRYGYEQYF
CDR3 DNA: TGTGCCAGCAGTACCCGCTACGGGTACGAGCAGTACTTC
D gene: -
V gene: TRBV27
CDR3 length: 13
J gene: TRBJ2-7
clone size: -

CDR3 protein: CASSGDPAGELFF
CDR3 DNA: TGCGCCAGCAGCGGCGACCCCGCCGGGGAGCTGTTTTTT
D gene: -
V gene: TRBV5-1
CDR3 length: 13
J gene: TRBJ2-2
clone size: once

CDR3 protein: CASSEGGAGSYNEQFF
CDR3 DNA: TGTGCCAGCAGTGAGGGTGGAGCAGGGTCCTACAATGAGCAGTTCTTC
D gene: -
V gene: TRBV6-1
CDR3 length: 16
J gene: TRBJ2-1
clone size: -

CDR3 protein: CASSPLDSGRGETQYF
CDR3 DNA: TGTGCCAGCAGTCCCCTTGATAGCGGGAGAGGAGAGACCCAGTACTTC
D gene: TRBD2
V gene: TRBV27
CDR3 length: 16
J gene: TRBJ2-5
clone size: -

CDR3 protein: CASSMGTVGGYTF
CDR3 DNA: TGTGCCAGCAGTATGGGGACAGTGGGTGGCTACACCTTC
D gene: TRBD1
V gene: TRBV7-9
CDR3 length: 13
J gene: TRBJ1-2
clone size: -

CDR3 protein: CASSPTVTTNEKLFF
CDR3 DNA: TGTGCCAGCAGCCCGACAGTGACAACTAATGAAAAACTGTTTTTT
D gene: -
V gene: TRBV5-6
CDR3 length: 15
J gene: TRBJ1-4
clone size: -

CDR3 protein: CASSLLRGATNEKLFF
CDR3 DNA: TGTGCCAGCAGTTTATTGCGGGGCGCAACTAATGAAAAACTGTTTTTT
D gene: -
V gene: TRBV27
CDR3 length: 16
J gene: TRBJ1-4
clone size: -

CDR3 protein: CASINRGTPYSNQPQHF
CDR3 DNA: TGTGCCAGCATAAATCGGGGGACTCCGTATAGCAATCAGCCCCAGCATTTT
D gene: -
V gene: TRBV28
CDR3 length: 17
J gene: TRBJ1-5
clone size: -

CDR3 protein: CASSLDRPDVNYGYTF
CDR3 DNA: TGTGCCAGCAGCTTAGACCGACCGGACGTAAACTATGGCTACACCTTC
D gene: -
V gene: TRBV5-5
CDR3 length: 16
J gene: TRBJ1-2
clone size: -

CDR3 protein: CASSYSGAEVTGELFF
CDR3 DNA: TGTGCCAGCAGTTACTCGGGGGCAGAAGTCACCGGGGAGCTGTTTTTT
D gene: -
V gene: TRBV6-5
CDR3 length: 16
J gene: TRBJ2-2
clone size: once

CDR3 protein: CASSSPPDTQYF
CDR3 DNA: TGTGCCAGCAGTTCCCCCCCAGATACGCAGTATTTT
D gene: -
V gene: TRBV27
CDR3 length: 12
J gene: TRBJ2-3
clone size: -

CDR3 protein: CASSSSTEGGKGQYF
CDR3 DNA: TGTGCCAGCAGCTCCTCTACGGAGGGGGGTAAGGGGCAGTACTTC
D gene: -
V gene: TRBV11-2
CDR3 length: 15
J gene: TRBJ2-7
clone size: -

CDR3 protein: CASSEPSFSYEQYF
CDR3 DNA: TGTGCCAGCAGTGAACCCTCCTTCTCCTACGAGCAGTACTTC
D gene: -
V gene: TRBV6-1
CDR3 length: 14
J gene: TRBJ2-7
clone size: -

CDR3 protein: CASSPRLAGDNEQFF
CDR3 DNA: TGCGCCAGCAGCCCTAGACTAGCGGGAGACAATGAGCAGTTCTTC
D gene: TRBD2
V gene: TRBV10-2
CDR3 length: 15
J gene: TRBJ2-1
clone size: -

CDR3 protein: CSVEDTMTETYEQYF
CDR3 DNA: TGCAGCGTTGAAGATACAATGACTGAAACCTACGAGCAGTACTTC
D gene: -
V gene: TRBV29-1
CDR3 length: 15
J gene: TRBJ2-7
clone size: -

CDR3 protein: CASSDTDTQYF
CDR3 DNA: TGTGCCAGCAGTGACACAGATACGCAGTATTTT
D gene: -
V gene: TRBV25-1
CDR3 length: 11
J gene: TRBJ2-3
clone size: -

CDR3 protein: CSVEDLRTGLDGYTF
CDR3 DNA: TGCAGCGTTGAAGACTTAAGAACAGGGTTGGATGGCTACACCTTC
D gene: -
V gene: TRBV29-1
CDR3 length: 15
J gene: TRBJ1-2
clone size: -

CDR3 protein: CASSEGPEANTEAFF
CDR3 DNA: TGCGCCAGCAGTGAGGGGCCAGAGGCGAACACTGAAGCTTTCTTT
D gene: -
V gene: TRBV10-1
CDR3 length: 15
J gene: TRBJ1-1
clone size: -

CDR3 protein: CASSVSGAGANVLTF
CDR3 DNA: TGTGCCAGCAGTGTATCGGGGGCTGGGGCCAACGTCCTGACTTTC
D gene: -
V gene: TRBV2
CDR3 length: 15
J gene: TRBJ2-6
clone size: -

CDR3 protein: CAGGFGGNNEQFF
CDR3 DNA: TGTGCCGGAGGGTTCGGGGGAAACAATGAGCAGTTCTTC
D gene: -
V gene: TRBV30
CDR3 length: 13
J gene: TRBJ2-1
clone size: -

CDR3 protein: CASTSQGIGELFF
CDR3 DNA: TGTGCCAGCACCTCACAGGGAATCGGGGAGCTGTTTTTT
D gene: -
V gene: TRBV7-3
CDR3 length: 13
J gene: TRBJ2-2
clone size: -

CDR3 protein: CASSTSENAYEQYF
CDR3 DNA: TGTGCCAGCAGCACTAGCGAAAACGCCTACGAGCAGTACTTC
D gene: TRBD2
V gene: TRBV6-6
CDR3 length: 14
J gene: TRBJ2-7
clone size: -

CDR3 protein: CASSLFTGDTQYF
CDR3 DNA: TGTGCCAGCAGTCTTTTCACTGGAGATACGCAGTATTTT
D gene: -
V gene: TRBV6-5
CDR3 length: 13
J gene: TRBJ2-3
clone size: -

CDR3 protein: CASGEGRIYGYTF
CDR3 DNA: TGTGCCAGCGGGGAGGGACGGATCTATGGCTACACCTTC
D gene: -
V gene: TRBV7-8
CDR3 length: 13
J gene: TRBJ1-2
clone size: -

CDR3 protein: CASSLVVAGEETQYF
CDR3 DNA: TGTGCCAGCAGCTTAGTAGTGGCAGGGGAAGAGACCCAGTACTTC
D gene: -
V gene: TRBV11-2
CDR3 length: 15
J gene: TRBJ2-5
clone size: -

CDR3 protein: CASSLNLGLGIDEQFF
CDR3 DNA: TGTGCCAGCAGCTTAAATCTGGGACTAGGTATCGATGAGCAGTTCTTC
D gene: TRBD2
V gene: TRBV7-8
CDR3 length: 16
J gene: TRBJ2-1
clone size: -

CDR3 protein: CASSLQIAGFSYEQYF
CDR3 DNA: TGTGCCAGCAGTTTACAGATAGCGGGATTCTCCTACGAGCAGTACTTC
D gene: TRBD2
V gene: TRBV27
CDR3 length: 16
J gene: TRBJ2-7
clone size: -

CDR3 protein: CASSPSSGSSGELFF
CDR3 DNA: TGTGCCAGCTCACCTTCTAGCGGGAGTTCCGGGGAGCTGTTTTTT
D gene: TRBD2
V gene: TRBV18
CDR3 length: 15
J gene: TRBJ2-2
clone size: -

CDR3 protein: CASSVEGGADTEAFF
CDR3 DNA: TGTGCCAGCAGCGTAGAGGGGGGAGCGGACACTGAAGCTTTCTTT
D gene: -
V gene: TRBV9
CDR3 length: 15
J gene: TRBJ1-1
clone size: -

CDR3 protein: CASSRGQILSDTQYF
CDR3 DNA: TGTGCCAGCAGCCGGGGACAGATCTTATCTGATACGCAGTATTTT
D gene: TRBD1
V gene: TRBV5-6
CDR3 length: 15
J gene: TRBJ2-3
clone size: few

CDR3 protein: CASSLGQENTGELFF
CDR3 DNA: TGTGCCAGCAGCTTAGGACAGGAGAACACCGGGGAGCTGTTTTTT
D gene: -
V gene: TRBV11-2
CDR3 length: 15
J gene: TRBJ2-2
clone size: once

CDR3 protein: CSVTTGYEQYF
CDR3 DNA: TGCAGCGTTACCACGGGTTACGAGCAGTACTTC
D gene: -
V gene: TRBV29-1
CDR3 length: 11
J gene: TRBJ2-7
clone size: -

CDR3 protein: CASSPGAGGEQFF
CDR3 DNA: TGCGCCAGCAGTCCTGGGGCGGGAGGTGAGCAGTTCTTC
D gene: TRBD2
V gene: TRBV10-1
CDR3 length: 13
J gene: TRBJ2-1
clone size: -

CDR3 protein: CASSFLTDYGYTF
CDR3 DNA: TGTGCCAGCAGCTTTTTGACAGATTATGGCTACACCTTC
D gene: -
V gene: TRBV5-5
CDR3 length: 13
J gene: TRBJ1-2
clone size: -

CDR3 protein: CASMTDSGGALFLF
CDR3 DNA: TGTGCCAGCATGACCGATTCCGGGGGAGCCTTGTTTCTATTC
D gene: -
V gene: TRBV28
CDR3 length: 14
J gene: TRBJ2-7
clone size: -

CDR3 protein: CASSLVTPLAGGINEQFF
CDR3 DNA: TGTGCCAGCAGCTTAGTGACACCACTAGCGGGAGGGATTAATGAGCAGTTCTTC
D gene: TRBD2
V gene: TRBV7-8
CDR3 length: 18
J gene: TRBJ2-1
clone size: -

CDR3 protein: CASSLGGRDEQFF
CDR3 DNA: TGTGCCAGCAGCTTAGGGGGGAGGGACGAGCAGTTCTTC
D gene: TRBD2
V gene: TRBV7-9
CDR3 length: 13
J gene: TRBJ2-1
clone size: -